This T cell receptor (beta chain) was sequenced during a study of CD8 T cells in Susac syndrome. An input of about 0.45 to 1 ug of RNA was subjected to reverse transcription using random hexamers. Each CDR3 protein gets one entry after TCRdb re-called the immunoSEQ multiplex PCR reads with MiXCR. The table includes roughly 200,000 distinct CDR3 sequences, 90% to 95% detected once. While CD8+ and CD4+ T cells were isolated negatively, TEMRA cells were enriched by FACS. V was shortened by 7 bases and J by 0 bases, with 10 bases between the two germline ends. This CDR3 contains 12 residues. Per germline, CDR1 SQVTM and CDR2 ANQGSEA.

The clonotype comes from a human donor in good health. This chain uses TRBV29-1 with TRBJ2-7; tentative D call: TRBD2 (6 bases). Input material: CD4+ T cells from PBMCs. The CDR3 here is CSAKLASYEQYF. The CDR3 DNA follows: TGCAGCGCAAAACTAGCCTCCTACGAGCAGTACTTC.